A single TCR beta chain is shown here with its context. The data derive from a study of cytomegalovirus exposure and HLA in healthy donors. Primers: 60 Vbeta forward and 13 Jbeta reverse. The data were produced by immunoSEQ multiplex PCR, yet TCRdb's version contains in-frame clones alone and is incomplete. Altogether about 150,000 clones are present, around 78% being singletons, with the ten largest covering roughly 3%. The CDR3 covers 14 residues. After removal of 2 bases from V and 6 bases from J, the junction contained 7 bases not matched to a gene. CDR1 is SGHVS and CDR2 is FNYEAQ in the germline V gene.

The receptor's source is a woman in her 50s in good health and CMV-seropositive. The J gene is TRBJ2-7, the V gene TRBV7-6; 7 positions match TRBD1. Sequencing was carried out using PBMCs. The chain's CDR3 is CASSLLNRGSEQYF. Here the CDR3 DNA reads TGTGCCAGCAGCTTACTTAACAGGGGCAGCGAGCAGTACTTC.